This entry concerns a single T cell receptor (beta chain). Its specificity is not known. TCRdb keeps only in-frame clones here, not all; method: immunoSEQ multiplex PCR. This sample has about 190,000 clones; about 83% occur once, and the top ten carry around 1.6%. The data are from a study of cytomegalovirus exposure and HLA in healthy donors. General observations from the study: TCR clusters originating in the first cohort tended to co-occur in the 120 validation repertoires, according to a later analysis. Using the classifier, cytomegalovirus status was reportedly diagnosed with high specificity and sensitivity.

CDR1 SNHLY and CDR2 FYNNEI come from the germline V gene. This CDR3 contains 16 residues. V lost 1 base, J lost 3 bases, and 6 bases stayed unmatched. The receptor was derived from a woman aged 18-29 years in good health and CMV-seronegative. The chain has TRBV2 and TRBJ1-5; 7 nucleotides align to TRBD1. The sequencing sample was made of PBMCs. The CDR3 here is CASSEGQGYLNQPQHF. The CDR3 DNA sequence: TGTGCCAGCAGTGAAGGACAGGGTTACCTCAATCAGCCCCAGCATTTT.